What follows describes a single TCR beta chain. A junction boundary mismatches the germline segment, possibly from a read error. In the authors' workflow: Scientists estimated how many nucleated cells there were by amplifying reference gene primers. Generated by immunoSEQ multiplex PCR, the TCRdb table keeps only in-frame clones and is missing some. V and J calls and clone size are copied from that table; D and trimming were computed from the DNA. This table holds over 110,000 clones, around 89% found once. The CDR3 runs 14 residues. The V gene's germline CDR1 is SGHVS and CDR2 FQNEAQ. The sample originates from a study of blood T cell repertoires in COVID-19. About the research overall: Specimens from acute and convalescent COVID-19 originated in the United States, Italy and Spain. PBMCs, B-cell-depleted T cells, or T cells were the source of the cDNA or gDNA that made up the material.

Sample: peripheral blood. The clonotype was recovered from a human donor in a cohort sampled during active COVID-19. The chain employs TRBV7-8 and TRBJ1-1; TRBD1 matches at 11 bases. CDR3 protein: CASTLGTGGAEAFF. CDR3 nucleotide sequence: TGTGCCAGCACCTTAGGGACAGGGGGAGCTGAAGCTTTCTTT.